These T cell receptor beta chains were read from a single sample in a study of shared clonotypes between healthy human individuals. Profiling relied on immunoSEQ multiplex PCR, and the TCRdb table lists in-frame clones only, not all of them. The repertoire holds about 820,000 clones, with 80% to 95% as singletons. Material for sequencing was naive CD8+ T cells sorted from blood. The receptor source for this set is a man aged 25-45 years in good health. CDR3s include the opening cysteine and the closing phenylalanine or tryptophan. The D gene is left open where the match is weak. Clone size is shown for a subset of rows, as once, few, many or a class of expanded clone.

d_call clone_size j_call v_call cdr3_aa cdr3_nt
TRBD1 - TRBJ2-7 TRBV11-2 CASSLPGTGDYEQYF TGTGCCAGCAGCTTACCTGGGACAGGGGACTACGAGCAGTACTTC
TRBD2 - TRBJ2-3 TRBV7-7 CASSTGLAGGEDTQYF TGTGCTAGCAGCACGGGACTAGCGGGAGGGGAAGATACGCAGTATTTT
- - TRBJ1-2 TRBV6-6 CASSFDPDGGPYGYTF TGTGCCAGCAGCTTTGACCCCGACGGCGGTCCCTATGGCTACACCTTC
TRBD2 - TRBJ2-3 TRBV10-3 CATLGTSGVDTQYF TGTGCCACTCTCGGGACTAGCGGCGTGGATACGCAGTATTTT
- - TRBJ2-7 TRBV27 CASSSTGLGEQYF TGTGCCAGCAGTTCGACAGGATTGGGGGAGCAGTACTTC
- - TRBJ1-3 TRBV10-3 CAISEGGNTIYF TGTGCCATCAGTGAAGGGGGAAACACCATATATTTT
- - TRBJ1-1 TRBV19 CASSIGGVNTEAFF TGTGCCAGTAGTATCGGGGGCGTGAACACTGAAGCTTTCTTT
- - TRBJ2-7 TRBV7-6 CASRHYGETTEQYF TGTGCCAGCAGACACTACGGCGAAACGACCGAGCAGTACTTC
- once TRBJ2-6 TRBV7-9 CASSFLDGKVLTF TGTGCCAGCAGCTTCTTGGACGGAAAAGTCCTGACTTTC
- few TRBJ1-4 TRBV27 CASGLLGGDEKLFF TGTGCCAGCGGCCTATTGGGGGGCGATGAAAAACTGTTTTTT
- - TRBJ1-4 TRBV5-1 CASSFAESGKLFF TGCGCCAGCAGCTTCGCCGAGTCCGGGAAACTGTTTTTT
TRBD1 - TRBJ2-7 TRBV6-6 CASGEYRGLTYEQYF TGTGCCAGCGGAGAATACAGGGGGCTTACCTACGAGCAGTACTTC
- - TRBJ1-3 TRBV30 CAWNPTVSNWDTIYF TGTGCCTGGAACCCGACAGTCTCTAACTGGGACACCATATATTTT
TRBD2 - TRBJ2-1 TRBV4-3 CASSQGLAGWNEQFF TGCGCCAGCAGCCAAGGACTAGCGGGTTGGAATGAGCAGTTCTTC
- - TRBJ2-5 TRBV7-9 CASSPYQETQYF TGTGCCAGCAGCCCGTACCAAGAGACCCAGTACTTC
- once TRBJ1-2 TRBV28 CASWGYGYTF TGTGCCAGCTGGGGCTATGGCTACACCTTC
TRBD1 - TRBJ2-1 TRBV7-2 CASSPFDRGGEQFF TGTGCCAGCAGCCCCTTCGACAGGGGCGGTGAGCAGTTCTTC
- - TRBJ2-7 TRBV5-4 CASSLGGIDEQYF TGTGCCAGCAGCTTGGGTGGGATCGACGAGCAGTACTTC
TRBD1 - TRBJ2-7 TRBV2 CASRDSSYEQYF TGTGCCAGCCGGGACAGTAGCTACGAGCAGTACTTC
- - TRBJ1-2 TRBV28 CASSLDPGFRYGYTF TGTGCCAGCAGTTTAGATCCGGGGTTTCGGTATGGCTACACCTTC
- - TRBJ1-2 TRBV28 CASSLDFDDGYTF TGTGCCAGCAGTTTAGATTTTGACGATGGCTACACCTTC
- - TRBJ2-3 TRBV18 CASSPWEDLTDTQYF TGTGCCAGCTCACCGTGGGAAGACCTAACAGATACGCAGTATTTT
- - TRBJ2-2 TRBV2 CASSLPLTAFQVNTGELFF TGTGCCAGCAGTCTTCCCCTTACGGCTTTTCAAGTGAACACCGGGGAGCTGTTTTTT
- - TRBJ2-7 TRBV27 CASSKQQGLHEQYF TGTGCCAGCAGTAAACAACAGGGTCTCCACGAGCAGTACTTC
- - TRBJ2-3 TRBV11-2 CASSLGLRYPTDTQYF TGTGCCAGCAGCTTAGGACTACGTTATCCGACAGATACGCAGTATTTT
TRBD1 - TRBJ2-2 TRBV6-6 CASSLNDRAGELFF TGTGCCAGCAGTCTGAACGACAGGGCCGGGGAGCTGTTTTTT
- - TRBJ1-5 TRBV5-1 CASSLRSGSNQPQHF TGCGCCAGCAGCTTACGAAGTGGCAGCAATCAGCCCCAGCATTTT